These 21 T cell receptor beta chains share one sample of origin, sequenced in a study of T cell clonality in common variable immunodeficiency (dated by TCRdb to the mid-2010s). Library preparation was by the immunoSEQ multiplex PCR assay. TCRdb retrieved this table from immuneACCESS and kept in-frame rearrangements only. Not all clones are present; in checked studies, unresolved V genes account for under half, and no reason is known for the remainder. The table gives over 55,000 clones for this sample, with none occurring only once. The ten biggest clones cover around 1.6% of the sample. The sample taken for sequencing was peripheral blood mononuclear cells. Source of these receptors: a person aged 18-70 years in good health.

This clone occurred many times. The read ends 3 residues shy of where the CDR3 ends; the end is completed using the germline J gene. The J gene is TRBJ2-1, the V gene TRBV19; D is unresolved. V was shortened by 6 bases and J by 2 bases, with 8 bases between the two germline ends. CDR1 is LNHDA, CDR2 SQIVND, per germline (reference sequence). This CDR3 is built from 13 residues. The chain's CDR3 is CASRGSTYNEQFF. The covered CDR3 bases are TGTGCCAGTAGGGGCAGTACCTACAATGAG.

The sample holds many counts of this clone. The read halts 3 residues ahead of the CDR3 end, with the missing end drawn from the germline J gene. V and J are TRBV6-2 or TRBV6-3 and TRBJ2-4, with TRBD2 matching 8 bases. Germline trimming cut 10 bases from V and 4 bases from J; bases unmatched to any gene: 6. Germline CDR1 and CDR2: MNHEY and SVGEGT. The CDR3 length is 13 residues. The CDR3 bases that were read are TGTGCCATCCGACTAGCGCCGAAAAACATT. It translates to CAIRLAPKNI. The whole CDR3 protein is CAIRLAPKNIQYF.

In regard to this clone: The CDR3 end is not reached by the read, which stops 3 residues before it; the germline J gene fills it in. The chain employs TRBV19 and TRBJ1-2; unclear D gene. The CDR3 is 15 residues long. Germline-derived CDR1 and CDR2 are LNHDA and SQIVND (reference sequence). Partial CDR3 DNA: TGTGCCAGTAGTAGTCGACTAGCAGGCTACAATGAC. This codes for CASSSRLAGYND. The whole CDR3 reads CASSSRLAGYNDYTF. The full variable domain, rest sourced from reference TRBV19 and TRBJ1-2, is DGGITQSPKYLFRKEGQNVTLSCEQNLNHDAMYWYRQDPGQGLRLIYYSQIVNDFQKGDIAEGYSVSREKKESFPLTVTSAQKNPTAFYLCASSSRLAGYNDYTFGSGTRLTVV.

This clone was detected many times. From the germline J gene comes the end of the CDR3, since the read stops 3 residues before it. V usage is TRBV2 and J usage is TRBJ1-5; 8 nucleotides align to TRBD1. Germline V gene data show CDR1 as SNHLY and CDR2 as FYNNEI. V was clipped by 6 bases and J by 7 bases; unmatched bases: 8. The CDR3 is made up of 14 amino acids. This CDR3 reads CASRQTGASQPQHF. Partial CDR3 DNA: TGTGCCAGCAGGCAGACAGGGGCCAGCCAGCCC.

This clone appeared many times. The read halts 3 residues ahead of the CDR3 end, with the missing end drawn from the germline J gene. The V gene is TRBV7-6, the J gene TRBJ2-5; 7 bases map to TRBD2. CDR1 SGHVS and CDR2 FNYEAQ come from the germline V gene. This CDR3 contains 16 residues. V trimming: 1 base; J trimming: 5 bases; junction bases outside the gene matches: 10. Partial CDR3 DNA: TGTGCCAGCAGCTTAGTTGGCGGGAGCATATCGGAGACC. It yields the protein CASSLVGGSISET. The entire CDR3 is CASSLVGGSISETQYF.

This clone has at least ten counts. Read coverage stops 3 residues before the CDR3 terminus; the germline J gene supplies the remainder. The chain is built from TRBV18 and TRBJ2-3; TRBD2 matches at 12 bases. Per germline, CDR1 KGHSH and CDR2 LQKENI. Losses at the gene ends were 6 bases for V and 1 base for J; bases not matched to a gene: 5. The CDR3 has 16 residues. CDR3 bases read: TGTGCCAGCTCCCTCAGGACTAGCGGGGGCACAGATACG. It encodes CASSLRTSGGTDT. The whole CDR3 protein is CASSLRTSGGTDTQYF.

This clone was observed a few times. With the read ending 3 residues before the CDR3 end, the germline J gene is used to fill in that end. The rearrangement links TRBV7-2 to TRBJ2-4; 10 nucleotides agree with TRBD1. This CDR3 spans 15 amino acids. Germline V gives CDR1 SGHTA, CDR2 FQGNSA. CDR3 DNA (partial): TGTGCCATCCCGGGACAGGGGAGCCCTAACTATGGT. Its protein product is CAIPGQGSPNYG. The whole CDR3 region reads CAIPGQGSPNYGQYF.

This clone was seen many times. Read coverage stops 3 residues before the CDR3 terminus; the germline J gene supplies the remainder. This rearrangement joins TRBV7-3 to TRBJ2-2; D is unresolved. The germline V gene has CDR1 SGHTA and CDR2 FQGTGA. The CDR3 has 16 amino acids. Trimming removed 2 bases from V and 0 bases from J, with 10 bases in between. The part of the CDR3 DNA that was read is TGTGCCAGCAGCTTATTGGCTTCCACGAACACCGGGGAG. It codes for CASSLLASTNTGE. In full, the CDR3 reads CASSLLASTNTGELFF.

The table lists this clone with many counts. Coverage ceases 3 residues before the CDR3 finishes, and the germline J gene fills in the end. The J gene is TRBJ2-7, the V gene TRBV10-1, with D maybe TRBD2 (6 bases). Deletions cut 6 bases from V and 3 bases from J, with 12 bases between. The germline V gene has CDR1 WNHNN and CDR2 SYGVQD (reference sequence). CDR3 size: 13 residues. Incomplete CDR3 DNA: TGCGCCAGCAGCGGGACTCCCTACTACGAG. It yields the protein CASSGTPYYE. The CDR3 as a whole reads CASSGTPYYEQYF.

This clone was seen many times. CDR3 DNA, as far as it was read: TGTGCCACCAGGCAGACTAGCGGGAGTACAGATACG. Its protein is CATRQTSGSTDT. The full CDR3 reads CATRQTSGSTDTQYF. The chain recombines TRBV24-1 with TRBJ2-3, with TRBD2 matching 12 bases. Read data end 3 residues before the CDR3 end; the end is taken from the germline J gene. Unmatched junction bases numbered 4, after V lost 7 bases and J lost 3 bases. CDR3 length equals 15 residues. Germline V gene data show CDR1 as KGHDR and CDR2 as SFDVKD.

This clone has ten or more counts. The CDR3 extends 3 residues past the end of the read, so its final part is completed from the germline J gene. The gene calls are TRBV12-3 or TRBV12-4 and TRBJ1-5; 11 positions match TRBD1. V dropped 5 bases and J dropped 5; count of bases not matched to a gene: 5. There are 15 residues in the CDR3. CDR3 DNA (partial): TGTGCCAGCAGTAGGGACAGGGGGGGCGATCAGCCC. Translating it yields CASSRDRGGDQP. The full CDR3 protein is CASSRDRGGDQPQHF.

This clone was counted only a few times. The read terminates 3 residues ahead of where the CDR3 ends, so the germline J gene completes it. This chain uses TRBV11-2 with TRBJ2-1, with TRBD2 matching 8 bases. The CDR3 runs to 15 residues. Germline CDR1 SGHAT, CDR2 FQNNGV. Losses at the gene ends were 6 bases for V and 8 bases for J; bases not matched to a gene: 12. The DNA read from the CDR3 is TGTGCCAGCAGGGACCTTAGCGGGGTGTGGGATGAG. Protein: CASRDLSGVWDE. The full-length CDR3 reads as CASRDLSGVWDEQFF. The full variable domain, completed using reference TRBV11-2 and TRBJ2-1, is EAGVAQSPRYKIIEKRQSVAFWCNPISGHATLYWYQQILGQGPKLLIQFQNNGVVDDSQLPKDRFSAERLKGVDSTLKIQPAKLEDSAVYLCASRDLSGVWDEQFFGPGTRLTVL.

This clone has ten or more counts. The CDR3 goes on 3 residues after the read ends, and that part is filled in from the germline J gene. The gene calls are TRBV7-9 and TRBJ2-1, with 7 bases fitting TRBD2. The CDR3 is 13 residues long. With V trimmed by 4 bases and J by 7 bases, 4 bases remained unmatched. From germline, CDR1 is SEHNR and CDR2 FQNEAQ (reference sequence). The CDR3 DNA, read in part, is TGTGCCAGCAGCTCATATAGCGGGAATGAG. Encoded protein: CASSSYSGNE. The complete CDR3 reads CASSSYSGNEQFF.

There are many counts of this clone. The read terminates 3 residues ahead of where the CDR3 ends, so the germline J gene completes it. V and J are TRBV12-3 or TRBV12-4 and TRBJ1-2; perhaps TRBD1 as D (5 bases). The CDR3 is made up of 15 amino acids. Trimming pared 3 bases from V and 2 bases from J, leaving 13 bases between. The CDR3 loop is CASSFGASTNYGYTF. CDR3 DNA (partial): TGTGCCAGCAGTTTTGGGGCCTCCACCAACTATGGC.

There are many counts of this clone. The CDR3 end lies 3 residues beyond the end of the read and is filled in from the germline J gene. V and J are TRBV20-1 and TRBJ2-7, with TRBD2 identical over 11 bases. The CDR3 runs 13 residues. V lost 7 bases and J lost 6; bases outside the gene matches: 8. Germline V CDR1 and CDR2: DFQATT, SNEGSKA (reference sequence). Incomplete CDR3 DNA: TGCAGTGTCCGGGTTAGCGGGAGGGTCGAG. This gives the protein CSVRVSGRVE. The full CDR3 is CSVRVSGRVEQYF.

This clone was detected many times. The read finishes 3 residues shy of the CDR3 end, and the germline J gene is used to complete it. V usage is TRBV29-1 and J usage is TRBJ1-1, with a possible D match to TRBD1 (5 bases). The CDR3 runs to 13 residues. Germline assignment: CDR1 SQVTM and CDR2 ANQGSEA. Trimming took 2 bases from V and 5 from J, leaving 12 bases between them. CDR3 residues: CSVEQGLRTEAFF. The part of the CDR3 DNA that was read is TGCAGCGTTGAACAGGGACTGAGAACTGAA. Drawing the rest from reference TRBV29-1 and TRBJ1-1, the complete variable domain is SAVISQKPSRDICQRGTSLTIQCQVDSQVTMMFWYRQQPGQSLTLIATANQGSEATYESGFVIDKFPISRPNLTFSTLTVSNMSPEDSSIYLCSVEQGLRTEAFFGQGTRLTVV.

This clone was counted ten times or more. Read coverage stops 3 residues before the CDR3 terminus; the germline J gene supplies the remainder. The gene calls are TRBV19 and TRBJ2-1; 9 positions match TRBD2. This CDR3 region has 15 residues. Germline V gives CDR1 LNHDA, CDR2 SQIVND (reference sequence). V trimming: 6 bases; J trimming: 1 base; junction bases outside the gene matches: 4. The CDR3 spells CASRGGRGSYNEQFF. The part of the CDR3 DNA that was read is TGTGCCAGTAGGGGCGGGAGGGGGTCCTACAATGAG.

This clone occurred many times. The read ends 3 residues early relative to the CDR3; the germline J gene fills the gap. This rearrangement joins TRBV7-9 to TRBJ2-7; possible D gene TRBD2, 6 bases. The V gene's germline CDR1 is SEHNR and CDR2 FQNEAQ (reference sequence). The CDR3 is 13 amino acids. Deletions cut 5 bases from V and 3 bases from J, with 11 bases between. The CDR3: CASSPGLFYEQYF. The part of the CDR3 DNA that was read is TGTGCCAGCAGCCCGGGACTCTTCTACGAG. Together with reference TRBV7-9 and TRBJ2-7, the CDR3 gives the full variable domain: DTGVSQNPRHKITKRGQNVTFRCDPISEHNRLYWYRQTLGQGPEFLTYFQNEAQLEKSRLLSDRFSAERPKGSFSTLEIQRTEQGDSAMYLCASSPGLFYEQYFGPGTRLTVT.

This clone occurred many times. The CDR3 end falls 3 residues outside the read, so it is completed with the germline J gene. The chain carries TRBV20-1 and TRBJ1-2, with 8 bases that match TRBD1. Germline loops: CDR1 DFQATT, CDR2 SNEGSKA (reference sequence). J lost 3 bases, V lost 5 bases, and 8 bases had no gene match. The CDR3 extends over 14 amino acids. The CDR3 here is CSARETGVDYGYTF. CDR3 bases read: TGCAGTGCTCGCGAGACAGGGGTTGACTATGGC.

This clone was seen many times. The CDR3 is cut off 3 residues early in the read; its end comes from the germline J gene. The V gene is TRBV7-2, the J gene TRBJ2-3; TRBD2 aligns across 11 bases. Germline CDR1 SGHTA, CDR2 FQGNSA. V lost 4 bases, J lost 6 bases, and 3 bases stayed unmatched. This CDR3 spans 14 amino acids. The CDR3 DNA, read in part, is TGTGCCAGCAGCTCCCCTAGCGGGAGGGATACG. Translation gives CASSSPSGRDT. The complete CDR3 sequence is CASSSPSGRDTQYF.

In this sample, this clone turned up many times. The read ends 3 residues early relative to the CDR3; the germline J gene fills the gap. The chain uses TRBV7-3 and TRBJ2-3; 10 bases align to TRBD2. The CDR3 has 14 residues. With 2 bases clipped from V and 6 bases from J, the junction kept 2 bases outside the gene matches. Per germline, CDR1 SGHTA and CDR2 FQGTGA. CDR3: CASSLSGLADTQYF. The part of the CDR3 DNA that was read is TGTGCCAGCAGCTTATCGGGACTAGCGGATACG. Full variable domain (remainder filled in from reference TRBV7-3 and TRBJ2-3): GAGVSQTPSNKVTEKGKYVELRCDPISGHTALYWYRQSLGQGPEFLIYFQGTGAADDSGLPNDRFFAVRPEGSVSTLKIQRTERGDSAVYLCASSLSGLADTQYFGPGTRLTVL.